The 17 T cell receptor beta chains listed next were all sequenced from one sample in a study of control samples from healthy donors and cancer patients. TCRdb keeps only in-frame clones here, not all; method: immunoSEQ multiplex PCR. The sample lists around 200,000 clones, roughly nine tenths occurring once. Sequencing input: blood. Every receptor here comes from a woman aged 30 to 39 in good health.

The J gene is TRBJ2-1, the V gene TRBV15; D possibly uses TRBD1 or TRBD2 (5 bases each). The CDR3 consists of 18 residues. V lost 0 bases, J lost 0 bases, and 15 bases lay in between. The V gene's germline CDR1 is LNHNV and CDR2 YYDKDF (reference sequence). CDR3 in DNA: TGTGCCACCAGCAGAGATCGCGCCGGGGCAGGCTCCTACAATGAGCAGTTCTTC. It is translated as CATSRDRAGAGSYNEQFF.

The V call is TRBV3-1 (or the pseudogene TRBV3-2), the J call TRBJ2-5, with D unclear. The CDR3 totals 13 residues. CDR1 LGHDT and CDR2 YNNKEL come from the germline V gene (reference sequence). V lost 1 base to trimming and J lost 2 bases, with 5 bases between them. The CDR3 coding sequence is TGTGCCAGCAGCCAAGCAGGTCAAGAGACCCAGTACTTC. Its translation is CASSQAGQETQYF.

The chain links TRBV2 to TRBJ2-7; 7 bases are a match to TRBD1. V lost 6 bases, J lost 0 bases, and 5 bases stayed unmatched. The CDR3 contains 14 residues. The germline gives CDR1 SNHLY, CDR2 FYNNEI. The CDR3 spells CASRVQGTSYEQYF. The CDR3 region has the DNA TGTGCCAGCAGGGTACAGGGGACCTCCTACGAGCAGTACTTC.

V gene TRBV19 combines with J gene TRBJ1-1; D gene unclear. CDR3 length equals 11 residues. Germline-derived CDR1 and CDR2 are LNHDA and SQIVND (reference sequence). V gave up 4 bases and J gave up 4 bases, with 4 bases separating them. The CDR3 loop reads CASSTLTEAFF. CDR3 DNA sequence: TGTGCCAGTAGTACTCTCACTGAAGCTTTCTTT.

The rearrangement joins TRBV28 to TRBJ2-7; 10 bases line up with TRBD2. The length of the CDR3 is 17 residues. V lost 3 bases to trimming and J lost 0 bases; unmatched junction nucleotides: 8. Looked up from germline, CDR1 is MDHEN and CDR2 is SYDVKM. The CDR3 here is CASSLNTGLASSYEQYF. DNA of the CDR3: TGTGCCAGCAGTTTGAACACGGGACTAGCGAGCTCCTACGAGCAGTACTTC.

CDR3: CASSWDTYNEQFF. The CDR3 DNA is TGTGCCAGCAGCTGGGACACCTACAATGAGCAGTTCTTC. The V and J genes are TRBV7-2 and TRBJ2-1, with D tentatively TRBD1 (6 bases). Germline V lookup: CDR1 SGHTA, CDR2 FQGNSA. Trimming left V 4 bases short and J 2 bases short, with 6 bases between. The CDR3 is 13 residues long.

This clone was seen more than once but under ten times. This sequence joins TRBV29-1 and TRBJ2-7, with 9 bases aligning to TRBD1. Germline values: CDR1 SQVTM, CDR2 ANQGSEA. The CDR3 sequence is 15 residues long. Unmatched junction bases numbered 10, after V lost 7 bases and J lost 0 bases. The DNA for the CDR3 is TGCAGCGCTTTAGGTGGGACAGGGAGCTCCTACGAGCAGTACTTC. It encodes CSALGGTGSSYEQYF.

J is TRBJ2-5 and V is TRBV7-2; the D gene is possibly TRBD2 (6 bases). V lost 1 base and J 7 bases, leaving 16 bases between the germline ends. Germline V lookup: CDR1 SGHTA, CDR2 FQGNSA. The CDR3 consists of 15 residues. The CDR3, as DNA: TGTGCCAGCAGCTTAGGCCAGGGACTTTATGGGACCCAGTACTTC. Residues: CASSLGQGLYGTQYF.

V and J are TRBV28 and TRBJ2-3, with 13 bases aligning to TRBD2. CDR1 is MDHEN and CDR2 is SYDVKM in the germline V gene. With V trimmed by 5 bases and J by 4 bases, 9 bases remained unmatched. This CDR3 region has 17 residues. This CDR3 reads CASSGGTSGTGADTQYF. CDR3 bases: TGTGCCAGCAGTGGGGGGACTAGCGGGACGGGTGCAGATACGCAGTATTTT.

The chain is built from TRBV27 and TRBJ2-1, with TRBD2 identical over 9 bases. V gave up 4 bases and J gave up 0 bases; unmatched junction bases: 4. The germline CDR1 and CDR2 sequences are MNHEY and SMNVEV (reference sequence). The CDR3 consists of 16 residues. The CDR3 DNA sequence: TGTGCCAGCAGTTCCCTTAGCGGGAGCTCCTACAATGAGCAGTTCTTC. Amino acid sequence: CASSSLSGSSYNEQFF.

The J gene is TRBJ2-1, the V gene TRBV9, with 9 bases matching TRBD1. Germline V gene data show CDR1 as SGDLS and CDR2 as YYNGEE. Losses at the gene ends were 4 bases for V and 4 bases for J; bases not matched to a gene: 6. This CDR3 spans 15 amino acids. CDR3 DNA: TGTGCCAGCAGCCTCCGGGGACAGGGATACAATGAGCAGTTCTTC. Translation gives CASSLRGQGYNEQFF.

The CDR3 bases are TGTGCCAGCTTAACCGGGACTAGCGGGAGGAACACCGGGGAGCTGTTTTTT. Amino acids: CASLTGTSGRNTGELFF. The J gene is TRBJ2-2, the V gene TRBV18; 14 bases fit TRBD2. CDR3 length: 17 residues. J lost 1 base, V lost 7 bases, and 5 bases had no gene match. Germline lookup yields CDR1 KGHSH and CDR2 LQKENI.

This rearrangement joins TRBV28 to TRBJ1-2, with D possibly TRBD1 on 5 matching bases. This CDR3 has 12 residues. V was trimmed by 3 bases and J by 7 bases, leaving 9 bases between them. Looked up from germline, CDR1 is MDHEN and CDR2 is SYDVKM. In nucleotides, the CDR3 is TGTGCCAGCAGTTTCTATAGGGGTGGCTACACCTTC. It encodes CASSFYRGGYTF.

V and J are TRBV6-6 and TRBJ2-1, with TRBD2 as a possible D gene (5 bases). V was pared by 5 bases and J by 6 bases, with 11 bases between. CDR1 and CDR2 from the germline V gene are MNHNY and SVGAGI (reference sequence). The CDR3 contains 13 residues. The CDR3 region has the DNA TGTGCCAGCAGTCCCCGGGAAAGCAATGAGCAGTTCTTC. This encodes CASSPRESNEQFF.

The gene calls are TRBV18 and TRBJ2-3; TRBD1 matches at 10 bases. There are 14 residues in the CDR3. V lost 5 bases and J lost 3; bases outside the gene matches: 2. Per germline, CDR1 KGHSH and CDR2 LQKENI. Here the CDR3 reads CASSWTGGTDTQYF. The CDR3 nucleotides read TGTGCCAGCTCATGGACAGGGGGGACAGATACGCAGTATTTT.

The chain carries TRBV5-8 and TRBJ1-4; maybe TRBD1 (6 bases). The CDR3 has 12 amino acids. Trimming removed 1 base from V and 11 bases from J, with 9 bases in between. Germline CDR1 and CDR2: SGHTS and YDEGEE. The CDR3 loop reads CASSLQGRKLFF. CDR3 nucleotides: TGTGCCAGCAGCTTGCAGGGGAGGAAACTGTTTTTT. Full variable domain (outside the CDR3, taken from reference TRBV5-8 and TRBJ1-4): EAGVTQSPTHLIKTRGQQATLRCSPISGHTSVYWYQQALGLGLQFLLWYDEGEERNRGNFPPRFSGRQFPNYSSELNVNALELEDSALYLCASSLQGRKLFFGSGTQLSVL.

This chain connects TRBV6-2 or TRBV6-3 to TRBJ2-3; 9 bases are shared with TRBD2. Germline V CDR1 and CDR2: MNHEY, SVGEGT. With 5 bases clipped from V and 2 bases from J, the junction kept 2 bases outside the gene matches. The CDR3 covers 14 residues. CDR3 residues: CASSSGGITDTQYF. CDR3 coding DNA: TGTGCCAGCAGTAGCGGGGGGATCACAGATACGCAGTATTTT.